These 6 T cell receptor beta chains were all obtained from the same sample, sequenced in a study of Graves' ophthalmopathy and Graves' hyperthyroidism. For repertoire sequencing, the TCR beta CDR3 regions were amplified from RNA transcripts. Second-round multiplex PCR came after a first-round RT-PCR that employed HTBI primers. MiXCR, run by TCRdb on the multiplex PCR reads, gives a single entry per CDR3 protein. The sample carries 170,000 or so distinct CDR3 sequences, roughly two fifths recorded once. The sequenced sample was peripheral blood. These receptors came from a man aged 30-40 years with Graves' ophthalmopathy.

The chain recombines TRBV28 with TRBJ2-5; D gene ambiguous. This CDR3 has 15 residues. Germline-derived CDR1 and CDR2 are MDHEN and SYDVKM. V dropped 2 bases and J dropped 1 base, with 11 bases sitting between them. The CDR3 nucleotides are TGTGCCAGCAGTTTACCCCTCGGCCCCCAAGAGACCCAGTACTTC. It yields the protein CASSLPLGPQETQYF.

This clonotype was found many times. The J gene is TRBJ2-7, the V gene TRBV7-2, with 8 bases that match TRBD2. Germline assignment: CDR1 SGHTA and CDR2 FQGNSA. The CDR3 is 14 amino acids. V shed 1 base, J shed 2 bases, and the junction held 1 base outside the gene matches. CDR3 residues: CASSLGGRPYEQYF. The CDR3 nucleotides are TGTGCCAGCAGCTTAGGCGGGAGGCCCTACGAGCAGTACTTC.

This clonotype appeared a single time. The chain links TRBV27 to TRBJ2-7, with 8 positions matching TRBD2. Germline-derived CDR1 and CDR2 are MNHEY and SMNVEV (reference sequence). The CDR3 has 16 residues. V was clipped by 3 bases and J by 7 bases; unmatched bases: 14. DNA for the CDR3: TGTGCCAGCAGTTTTAGACCCGGGACTCCGGGAGGGGAGCAGTACTTC. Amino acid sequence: CASSFRPGTPGGEQYF.

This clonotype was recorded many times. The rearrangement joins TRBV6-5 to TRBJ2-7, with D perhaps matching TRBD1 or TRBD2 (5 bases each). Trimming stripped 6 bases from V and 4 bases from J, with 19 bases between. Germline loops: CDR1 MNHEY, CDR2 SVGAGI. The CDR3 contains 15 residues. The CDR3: CASRISGTPTYEQYF. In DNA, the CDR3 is TGTGCCAGCAGAATCTCCGGGACCCCAACGTACGAGCAGTACTTC.

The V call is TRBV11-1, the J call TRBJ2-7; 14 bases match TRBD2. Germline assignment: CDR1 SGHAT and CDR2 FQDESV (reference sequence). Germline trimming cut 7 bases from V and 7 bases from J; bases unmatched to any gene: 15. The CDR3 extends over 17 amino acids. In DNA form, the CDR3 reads TGTGCCAGCACCACCTCCATGGGACTAGCGGGAGTTTGGGAGCAGTACTTC. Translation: CASTTSMGLAGVWEQYF.

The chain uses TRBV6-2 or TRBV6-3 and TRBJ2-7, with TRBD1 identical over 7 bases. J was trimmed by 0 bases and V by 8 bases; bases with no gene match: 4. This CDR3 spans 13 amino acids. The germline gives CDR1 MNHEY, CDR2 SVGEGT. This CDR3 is CASPTGDSYEQYF. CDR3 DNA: TGTGCCAGCCCTACAGGGGACTCCTACGAGCAGTACTTC.